The 9 T cell receptor beta chains in this list originate from one sample, sequenced in a study of blood T cell repertoires in COVID-19. Produced via immunoSEQ multiplex PCR; TCRdb's table is partial and in-frame only. The sample includes a few hundred thousand clones, more than 80% of them seen just once. Sequenced input: peripheral blood. Receptors were obtained from a young man who had recovered from COVID-19.

V and J are TRBV5-4 and TRBJ1-1, with a weak D call TRBD1 (6 bases). The germline CDR1 and CDR2 sequences are SGHNT and YYREEE (reference sequence). V was pared by 4 bases and J by 7 bases, with 17 bases between. This CDR3 contains 14 residues. In nucleotides, the CDR3 is TGTGCCAGCAGCCCCCCAACAGGGAGTAATGAAGCTTTCTTT. Translated, it gives CASSPPTGSNEAFF.

This chain connects TRBV4-1 to TRBJ1-1, with D hard to call. Germline V lookup: CDR1 MGHRA, CDR2 YSYEKL. The CDR3 length is 15 residues. V was trimmed by 1 base and J by 5 bases, leaving 14 bases between them. CDR3 region: CASSQGPTPGTEAFF. CDR3 coding DNA: TGCGCCAGCAGCCAAGGGCCCACGCCGGGGACTGAAGCTTTCTTT.

A word on this clone: One end of the junction varies from germline; a read error may be responsible. J is TRBJ1-1 and V is TRBV18; 8 positions agree with TRBD1. CDR1 is KGHSH, CDR2 LQKENI, per germline. This CDR3 has 14 residues. The CDR3 DNA is TGTGCCAGCTCACCGGGACAGGAGAACGCTGAAGCTTTCTTT. As protein: CASSPGQENAEAFF.

The V and J genes are TRBV11-2 and TRBJ1-1; D gene uncertain. Trimming cost V 4 bases and J 5 bases, with 14 bases left between them. This CDR3 has 14 residues. From germline, CDR1 is SGHAT and CDR2 FQNNGV. The CDR3 loop is CASSSATGLTEAFF. CDR3 DNA sequence: TGTGCCAGCAGCTCCGCAACTGGGCTTACTGAAGCTTTCTTT.

This rearrangement joins TRBV5-1 to TRBJ1-2; possibly TRBD1 for D (6 bases). Germline V CDR1 and CDR2: SGHRS, YFSETQ. There are 15 residues in the CDR3. V was clipped by 4 bases and J by 7 bases, with 20 bases between them. The DNA of the CDR3 is TGCGCCAGCAGCGCGTACCGGGACCAAGGGGGTGGCTACACCTTC. Amino acid sequence: CASSAYRDQGGGYTF.

The V and J genes are TRBV19 and TRBJ1-5; 9 nucleotides align to TRBD1. Germline trimming cut 3 bases from V and 5 bases from J; bases unmatched to any gene: 5. Germline lookup yields CDR1 LNHDA and CDR2 SQIVND (reference sequence). This CDR3 region has 15 residues. CDR3 region: CASSIRTGDYQPQHF. CDR3 DNA: TGTGCCAGTAGTATCAGGACAGGGGATTATCAGCCCCAGCATTTT.

The genes are TRBV29-1 and TRBJ2-2, with TRBD2 matching 7 bases. Trimming at V came to 4 bases and at J to 4 bases, leaving 6 bases not matched to a gene. The CDR3 sequence is 14 residues long. Germline CDR1 reads SQVTM; CDR2 reads ANQGSEA. The CDR3 here is CSVVWTRSTGELFF. The CDR3 DNA sequence: TGCAGCGTTGTCTGGACTAGGTCCACCGGGGAGCTGTTTTTT.

A few counts support this clone. This sequence joins TRBV18 and TRBJ2-7, with 8 bases that match TRBD1. The J segment lost 5 bases and the V segment lost 1 base, leaving 22 bases of the junction unmatched. CDR1 is KGHSH and CDR2 is LQKENI in the germline V gene. The CDR3 has 20 amino acids. CDR3 in amino acids: CASSPRLGTGSLLAVHEQYF. In DNA form, the CDR3 reads TGTGCCAGCTCACCACGATTAGGGACAGGATCCTTACTCGCGGTCCACGAGCAGTACTTC.

The chain employs TRBV10-3 and TRBJ2-1; 9 bases agree with TRBD1. This CDR3 spans 14 amino acids. Germline V gene sequence: CDR1 ENHRY, CDR2 SYGVKD. V shed 2 bases and J 8 bases; nucleotides not matched to a gene: 4. The CDR3 sequence: CAISEPTGGDEQFF. CDR3 DNA sequence: TGTGCCATCAGTGAGCCTACAGGGGGCGATGAGCAGTTCTTC.